This T cell receptor (beta chain) was identified in a study of T cell responses to AZD1222 COVID-19 vaccine. For this clone: What it recognizes is unknown.

The repertoire was sequenced with immunoSEQ multiplex PCR; TCRdb's copy has only in-frame clones and lacks some. The table has 100,000 or so clones, roughly 89% seen once. The CDR3 is made up of 12 amino acids. The V and J ends lost 11 bases and 1 base, in that order; junction bases with no gene match: 3. Germline CDR1 is SEHNR and CDR2 is FQNEAQ (reference sequence). Broader study findings: Nearly half of spike-specific TCRs reportedly target unmutated variant regions. Seropositive at baseline were only six AZD1222 recipients. Vaccination with two AZD1222 doses was followed by a rise in Spike-specific TCR breadth and depth.

This chain joins TRBV7-9 and TRBJ1-1; 8 bases align to TRBD1. This receptor was identified in an adult in good health. The sequencing here drew on peripheral blood, taken on day 0 of AZD1222 vaccination. Here the CDR3 reads CAGQGGNTEAFF. In nucleotides, the CDR3 is TGTGCCGGACAGGGTGGGAACACTGAAGCTTTCTTT.